This TCR beta chain was documented in a study of control samples from healthy donors and cancer patients. In germline, CDR1 is SGHRS, CDR2 YFSETQ. The J segment lost 5 bases and the V segment lost 2 bases, leaving 10 bases of the junction unmatched. The CDR3 extends over 17 amino acids. This table comes from immunoSEQ multiplex PCR, and its TCRdb copy is limited to in-frame clones, with some not included. In the table there are some 250,000 clones, about four fifths of which are singletons. This clonotype was sampled from a woman aged 55 to 70 with lung cancer. The rearrangement uses TRBV5-1 and TRBJ2-5, with 12 bases that match TRBD2. Sequencing used PBMCs. The CDR3 region has the DNA TGCGCCAGCAGCTTAGCTAGCGGGGGGGCTCTGTCGGAGACCCAGTACTTC. Its protein product is CASSLASGGALSETQYF.